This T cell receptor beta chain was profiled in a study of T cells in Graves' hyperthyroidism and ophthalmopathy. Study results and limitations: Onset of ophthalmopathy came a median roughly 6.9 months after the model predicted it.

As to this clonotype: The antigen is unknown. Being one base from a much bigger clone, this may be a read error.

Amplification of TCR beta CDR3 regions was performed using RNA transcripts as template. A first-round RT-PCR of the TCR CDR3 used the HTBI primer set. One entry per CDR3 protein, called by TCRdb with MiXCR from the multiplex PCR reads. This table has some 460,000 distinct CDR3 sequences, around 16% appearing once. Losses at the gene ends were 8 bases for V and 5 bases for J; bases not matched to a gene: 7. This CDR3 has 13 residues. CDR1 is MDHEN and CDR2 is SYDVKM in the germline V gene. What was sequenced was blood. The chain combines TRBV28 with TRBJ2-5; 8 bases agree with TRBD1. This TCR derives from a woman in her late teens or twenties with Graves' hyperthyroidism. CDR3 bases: TGTGCCAGCGGTTCAGGGGGCAGGGAGACCCAGTACTTC. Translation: CASGSGGRETQYF.